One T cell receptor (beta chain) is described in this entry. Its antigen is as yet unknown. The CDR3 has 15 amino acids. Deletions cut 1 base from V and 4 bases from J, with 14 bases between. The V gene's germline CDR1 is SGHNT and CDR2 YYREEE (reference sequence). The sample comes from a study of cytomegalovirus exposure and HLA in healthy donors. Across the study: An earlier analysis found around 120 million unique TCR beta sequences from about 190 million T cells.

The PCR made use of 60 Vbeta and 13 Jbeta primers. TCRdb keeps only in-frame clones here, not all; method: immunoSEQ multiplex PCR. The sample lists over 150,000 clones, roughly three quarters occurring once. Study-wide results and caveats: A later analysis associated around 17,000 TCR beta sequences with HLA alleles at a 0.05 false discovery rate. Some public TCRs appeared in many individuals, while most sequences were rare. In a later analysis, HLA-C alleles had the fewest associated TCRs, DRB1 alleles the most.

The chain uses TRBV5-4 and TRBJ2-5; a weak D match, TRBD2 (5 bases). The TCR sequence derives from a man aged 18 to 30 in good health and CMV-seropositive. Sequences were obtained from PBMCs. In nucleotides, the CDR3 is TGTGCCAGCAGCTTGCCCGGTGTCGCGGGAGAGACCCAGTACTTC. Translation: CASSLPGVAGETQYF.